This T cell receptor (beta chain) was sequenced during a study of regulatory T cells in long-lasting Graves disease. Building of the TCR beta libraries involved iRepertoire HTBI primers and Arm-PCR of CDR3 regions. Study processing details: Identified across the samples were some 67 TRBV segments and around 14 TRBJ segments. In TCRdb, the multiplex PCR reads were re-called with MiXCR into one record per CDR3 protein. The V and J calls and clone size come from TCRdb's table, not from the authors' own analysis. The table records 600,000 to 800,000 distinct CDR3 sequences, roughly 30% of them present only once. Note on this clonotype: No antigen is known for it.

As to time point: persistent/refractory GD, antithyroid drugs over 5 years with positive TRAb. The TCR library used RNA extracted from PBMCs. J gave up 5 bases and V 5 bases, and 6 bases lay outside the gene matches. This CDR3 contains 14 residues. Germline V gene sequence: CDR1 SEHNR, CDR2 FQNEAQ (reference sequence). Whole-study results and caveats: Newly diagnosed patients shared more than 750 public clonotypes; persistent patients shared around 2,500. Peripheral blood, not thyroid tissue, was the sole material studied. Under persistent disease, TRBV28, TRBJ1-2 and TRBJ2-5 were used preferentially.

This clonotype was obtained from a female donor with Graves disease. The sequencing used peripheral blood mononuclear cells (PBMCs), collected when the disease was refractory, from a patient treated with antithyroid drugs. This chain joins TRBV7-9 and TRBJ1-5; 7 bases line up with TRBD1. This CDR3 is CASSTTGMDQPQHF. The CDR3 region has the DNA TGTGCCAGCAGCACGACAGGGATGGATCAGCCCCAGCATTTT.